The following is a T cell receptor (beta chain) sequence with its context. This clone turned up a few times. What this receptor recognizes is not known. Base qualities are missing; no much larger clone stands one base away. Participants in the prospective study were aged about 18 to 90 years, lived in about two dozen United States geographic areas, and enrolled through a virtual design. To assign participants to cohorts, the prospective study relied on clinical history that participants themselves reported in a screening survey and a study questionnaire. Each participant in the prospective study had whole blood, serum and a nasopharyngeal or oropharyngeal swab collected by mobile phlebotomists. Over a roughly 2-month period, participants in the prospective study had the option of providing additional blood draws and questionnaires. Prospective study blood samples were shipped either frozen or at room temperature before DNA extraction.

This record belongs to a study of blood T cell repertoires in COVID-19 (dated by TCRdb to the early 2020s). At the level of the whole study: For ImmuneRACE Cohort 3, a participant was defined as recovered based on two consecutive negative NP/OP PCR tests, clearance by a healthcare professional, or resolution of symptoms. HLA class I and class II types, where available, came from metadata supplied by the sample provider rather than from assay-based typing. The repertoires were released in a freely available public database meant as a resource for research on the immune response to SARS-CoV-2. Nearly every sample came with metadata listing a de-identified subject ID, COVID-19 status, age in years and sex. The material from the prospective study consisted of cDNA or gDNA derived from T cells, B-cell-depleted T cells, or PBMCs. The samples were drawn from two sources: the first 160 participants of the ongoing ImmuneRACE study, and 950 to 1,500 subjects contributed by 6 global collaborators. The collaborator samples originated in the United States, Italy and Spain and spanned the acute and convalescent phases of COVID-19. Deeply sampled blood TCRbeta repertoires from subjects exposed to, actively infected with, or recovered from COVID-19 were included in the dataset.

The immunoSEQ Assay, a bias-controlled multiplex PCR, was used to amplify TCRbeta CDR3 regions from genomic DNA. From the authors' description of their analysis: The number of nucleated cells in each sample was estimated from the amplification of reference gene primers within the assay. To quantify the absolute abundance of each unique TCRbeta CDR3 rearrangement, sequence reads were collapsed and filtered. For each sample, productive Simpson clonality was calculated as the square root of Simpson's diversity index over productive rearrangements. The table comes from immuneACCESS by way of TCRdb, which keeps in-frame sequences with V and J called. Part of the clones is missing from these tables; in studies checked, under half for an unresolved V gene and the rest for unknown reasons. V, J and clone size reflect that table, while D and trimming were determined from the DNA. The sample includes about 190,000 clones, with 86% observed a single time. The ten largest clones capture around 23% of the sample.

Beyond this particular receptor, the publication reports: The quantity of clinical and demographic metadata differed by source and by participant and was supplied without curation.

Unmatched junction bases come to 2, with V trimmed by 0 bases and J by 3 bases. Counted from cysteine to phenylalanine, this CDR3 has 16 amino acids. The kept DNA is CDR3 alone, 48 bases in frame from the first base. The CDR1 and CDR2 encoded by the germline V gene are LGHNA and YNFKEQ. The origin of this receptor is a woman aged 40 to 49 in a cohort exposed to, infected with or recovered from COVID-19 (not recorded which). The sequence is built from TRBV4-2 and TRBJ2-2; TRBD2 agrees with 9 junctional bases. Sequenced sample: PBMCs or T cells enriched from blood (not recorded which). The DNA sequence is TGTGCCAGCAGCCAAGATGAGCGGGAGGACACCGGGGAGCTGTTTTTT. The resulting protein is CASSQDEREDTGELFF.